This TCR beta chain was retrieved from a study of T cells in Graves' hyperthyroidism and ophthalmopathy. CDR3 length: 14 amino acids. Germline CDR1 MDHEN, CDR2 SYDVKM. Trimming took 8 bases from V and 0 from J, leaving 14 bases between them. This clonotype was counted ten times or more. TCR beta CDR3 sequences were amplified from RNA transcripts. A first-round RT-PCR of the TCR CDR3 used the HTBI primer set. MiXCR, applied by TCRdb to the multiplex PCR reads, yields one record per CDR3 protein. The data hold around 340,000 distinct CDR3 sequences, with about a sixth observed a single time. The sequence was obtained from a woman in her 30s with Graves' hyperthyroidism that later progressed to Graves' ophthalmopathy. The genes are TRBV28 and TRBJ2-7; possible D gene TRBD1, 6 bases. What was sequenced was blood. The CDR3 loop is CASGIAGVSYEQYF. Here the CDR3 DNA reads TGTGCCAGCGGAATAGCAGGGGTCTCCTACGAGCAGTACTTC.